Here is one T cell receptor (beta chain) with its context. What it binds is not known. V shed 5 bases and J shed 0 bases, with 14 bases lying between them. There are 16 residues in the CDR3. CDR1 and CDR2 (germline): SGHTA, FQGTGA. This entry is derived from a study of cytomegalovirus exposure and HLA in healthy donors. Study observations and caveats: Serostatus for CMV was the only available immune exposure information. When a later analysis compared HLA-associated TCR beta chains with equally common others, the HLA-associated chains turned out to be more clonally expanded and to have lower generation probabilities.

In the PCR, 60 Vbeta and 13 Jbeta primers were used. The table came from immunoSEQ multiplex PCR; TCRdb's copy has only in-frame clones and leaves some out. The sample holds 150,000 to 200,000 clones, just under 80% seen once. Sequenced material: PBMCs. The genes are TRBV7-3 and TRBJ1-3; no definite D call. The origin of this receptor is a woman aged 45 to 65 in good health and CMV-seropositive. The CDR3 nucleotides read TGTGCCAGCAGCGAACAACATGCCCTCTCTGGAAACACCATATATTTT. Translated, it gives CASSEQHALSGNTIYF.